This T cell receptor beta chain comes out of a study of CD8 T cells in Susac syndrome. RNA totalling roughly 0.45 to 1 ug underwent reverse transcription with random hexamers. Via MiXCR, TCRdb re-called the immunoSEQ multiplex PCR reads, giving one row per CDR3 protein. The table includes about 250,000 distinct CDR3 sequences, about 94% detected once. The ends lost 0 bases at V and 1 base at J; junction bases unmatched: 4. Germline V gene lookup returns CDR1 DFQATT and CDR2 SNEGSKA (reference sequence). CDR3 size: 15 residues. The chain links TRBV20-1 to TRBJ2-5; TRBD2 agrees at 8 bases. The sequencing sample was made of CD4+ T cells from PBMCs. The clonotype comes from a human donor with multiple sclerosis. The CDR3 spells CSARDAGTSQETQYF. Here the CDR3 DNA reads TGCAGTGCTAGAGATGCCGGGACTAGCCAAGAGACCCAGTACTTC.